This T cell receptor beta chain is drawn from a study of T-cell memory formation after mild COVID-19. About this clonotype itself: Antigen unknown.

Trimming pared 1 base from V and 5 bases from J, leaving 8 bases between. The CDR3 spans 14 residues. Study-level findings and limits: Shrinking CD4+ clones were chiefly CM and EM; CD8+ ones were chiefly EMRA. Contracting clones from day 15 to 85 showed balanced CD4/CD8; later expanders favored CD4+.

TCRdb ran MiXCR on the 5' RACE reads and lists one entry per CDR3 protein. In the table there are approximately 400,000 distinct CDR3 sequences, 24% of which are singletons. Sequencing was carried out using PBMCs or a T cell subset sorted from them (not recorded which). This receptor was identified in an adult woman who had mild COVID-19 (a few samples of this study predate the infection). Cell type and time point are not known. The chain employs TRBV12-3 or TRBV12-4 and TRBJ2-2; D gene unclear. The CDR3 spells CASSLVLGTGELFF. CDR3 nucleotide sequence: TGTGCCAGCAGTTTAGTTCTGGGGACCGGGGAGCTGTTTTTT.